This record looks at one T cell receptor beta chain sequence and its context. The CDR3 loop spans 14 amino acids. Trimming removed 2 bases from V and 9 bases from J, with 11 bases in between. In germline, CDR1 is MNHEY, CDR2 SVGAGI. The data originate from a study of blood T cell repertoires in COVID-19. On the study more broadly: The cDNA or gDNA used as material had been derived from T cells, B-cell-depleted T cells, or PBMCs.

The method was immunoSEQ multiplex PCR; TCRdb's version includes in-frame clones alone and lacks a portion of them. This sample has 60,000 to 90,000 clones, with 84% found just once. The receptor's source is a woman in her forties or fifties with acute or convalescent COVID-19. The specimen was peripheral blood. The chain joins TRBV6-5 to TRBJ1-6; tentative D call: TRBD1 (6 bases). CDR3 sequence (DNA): TGTGCCAGCAGTTACCCAGGGGCGGGTTCACCCCTCCACTTT. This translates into CASSYPGAGSPLHF.